A single sample is the source of the 15 T cell receptor beta chains below, sequenced in a study of blood T cells in healthy people across ages. A sample-barcoded 5' primer and a J-beta primer mix were used in a second PCR of roughly 7 to 11 cycles. A single record per CDR3 protein comes from TCRdb applying MiXCR to the 5' RACE reads. The sample yields about 1.5 million distinct CDR3 sequences, 35% to 45% seen once. Sequenced sample: blood. All receptors come from a woman between 18 and 30 years old in good health.

This clonotype was seen a handful of times. This rearrangement joins TRBV29-1 to TRBJ2-7, with D possibly being TRBD1 or TRBD2 (5 bases each). The V end lost 3 bases, the J end lost 0 bases, and 15 bases lay between the germline ends. This CDR3 spans 15 amino acids. Germline V lookup: CDR1 SQVTM, CDR2 ANQGSEA. The CDR3 reads CSVESSGDLSYEQYF. In nucleotides, the CDR3 is TGCAGCGTTGAGTCTTCCGGGGACCTCTCCTACGAGCAGTACTTC.

The rearrangement uses TRBV2 and TRBJ2-1; maybe TRBD2 (5 bases). V lost 5 bases, J lost 3 bases, and 14 bases lay in between. The CDR3 spans 15 residues. Germline CDR1 is SNHLY and CDR2 is FYNNEI. The CDR3 DNA reads as TGTGCCAGCAGTATCCAAGGACTGGACTACAATGAGCAGTTCTTC. Encoded protein: CASSIQGLDYNEQFF.

The table lists this clonotype with a few counts. This sequence joins TRBV5-1 and TRBJ1-1; TRBD1 aligns across 8 bases. CDR1 SGHRS and CDR2 YFSETQ come from the germline V gene. This CDR3 has 13 amino acids. After removal of 6 bases from V and 3 bases from J, the junction contained 4 bases not matched to a gene. As DNA, the CDR3 is TGCGCCAGCAATTTACAGGGGGACACTGAAGCTTTCTTT. As protein: CASNLQGDTEAFF.

This chain links TRBV27 with TRBJ1-2; 10 positions agree with TRBD1. V lost 5 bases, J lost 6 bases, and 6 bases stayed unmatched. The CDR3 contains 14 residues. The germline V gene encodes CDR1 MNHEY and CDR2 SMNVEV (reference sequence). The CDR3 DNA is TGTGCCAGCAGTAAGGACAGGGGGTTGAATGGCTACACCTTC. This gives the protein CASSKDRGLNGYTF.

Written as DNA, the CDR3 is TGTGCCAGCAGTTATTATCCGGGGACAGGGGGCCACGAGCAGTACTTC. Translated, it gives CASSYYPGTGGHEQYF. The rearrangement uses TRBV6-5 and TRBJ2-7, with TRBD1 matching over 12 bases. Germline-derived CDR1 and CDR2 are MNHEY and SVGAGI. The CDR3 consists of 16 residues. V lost 3 bases and J lost 5; bases outside the gene matches: 8.

This clonotype was detected only a few times. The J gene is TRBJ2-1, the V gene TRBV7-2, with D hard to call. The CDR3 sequence is 15 residues long. In germline, CDR1 is SGHTA, CDR2 FQGNSA. The ends were cut back, 0 bases at V and 7 bases at J, with 13 bases in the middle. The CDR3, as DNA: TGTGCCAGCAGCTTAGCTGCCCCGGCAGTAAATGAGCAGTTCTTC. Encoded protein: CASSLAAPAVNEQFF.

This clonotype showed up just once. The chain has TRBV14 and TRBJ2-3; D call uncertain. There are 15 residues in the CDR3. Germline CDR1 is SGHDN and CDR2 is FVKESK. V lost 4 bases to trimming and J lost 3 bases, with 14 bases between them. The CDR3 here is CASSPQSVFTDTQYF. Written as DNA, the CDR3 is TGTGCCAGCAGCCCCCAATCGGTGTTTACAGATACGCAGTATTTT.

The chain uses TRBV7-3 and TRBJ2-5, with TRBD2 matching over 13 bases. V shed 5 bases and J 7 bases; nucleotides not matched to a gene: 13. The germline V gene encodes CDR1 SGHTA and CDR2 FQGTGA. The CDR3 runs to 17 residues. CDR3 protein: CASSLLQLAGGPATQYF. The DNA of the CDR3 is TGTGCCAGCAGCCTGCTACAACTAGCGGGGGGGCCGGCGACCCAGTACTTC.

The chain employs TRBV6-1 and TRBJ2-5; TRBD1 might be the D (6 bases). Trimming pared 2 bases from V and 11 bases from J, leaving 18 bases between. Germline CDR1 reads MNHNS; CDR2 reads SASEGT. The CDR3 covers 14 residues. DNA of the CDR3: TGTGCCAGCAGTGAATGGGGGCCCGCCGTGATGCAGTACTTC. It yields the protein CASSEWGPAVMQYF.

V is TRBV3-1 and J is TRBJ2-1; TRBD2 might be the D (6 bases). The CDR3 covers 16 residues. CDR1 and CDR2 from the germline V gene are LGHDT and YNNKEL (reference sequence). The V end was cut by 4 bases, the J end by 4 bases, with 17 bases between. The CDR3 spells CASSPGVAAIYNEQFF. The CDR3 DNA is TGTGCCAGCAGCCCCGGGGTAGCGGCTATTTACAATGAGCAGTTCTTC.

The V and J genes are TRBV12-3 or TRBV12-4 and TRBJ2-3; 9 bases align to TRBD2. The CDR3 loop spans 15 amino acids. V gave up 6 bases and J gave up 3 bases; unmatched junction bases: 7. The chain's CDR3 is CASRRETSGTDTQYF. For the CDR3, the DNA is TGTGCCAGCAGGAGAGAGACTAGCGGAACAGATACGCAGTATTTT.

The CDR3 sequence is CASSGTRRWASYEQYF. CDR3 DNA sequence: TGTGCCAGCAGTGGGACTCGACGCTGGGCCTCCTACGAGCAGTACTTC. V is TRBV2 and J is TRBJ2-7; D may be TRBD2 (5 bases). V was clipped by 4 bases and J by 0 bases, with 16 bases between them. Germline V lookup: CDR1 SNHLY, CDR2 FYNNEI. The CDR3 is made up of 16 amino acids.

The V gene is TRBV6-2 or TRBV6-3, the J gene TRBJ2-3; D is unresolved. The germline gives CDR1 MNHEY, CDR2 SVGEGT. This CDR3 spans 13 amino acids. V shed 6 bases and J shed 3 bases, with 10 bases lying between them. As DNA, the CDR3 is TGTGCCAGCAGAGAAAGCCTGACAGATACGCAGTATTTT. This codes for CASRESLTDTQYF.

This clonotype was detected a few times. V is TRBV20-1 and J is TRBJ1-1; TRBD1 matches at 7 bases. Germline V gene sequence: CDR1 DFQATT, CDR2 SNEGSKA (reference sequence). Trimming cost V 7 bases and J 5 bases; bases outside gene matches: 7. The CDR3 runs 12 residues. The CDR3 sequence is CSVTGAVTEAFF. In nucleotides, the CDR3 is TGCAGTGTCACAGGGGCGGTGACTGAAGCTTTCTTT.

The DNA for the CDR3 is TGTGCCAGCAGCTCCGGGGCTCAGCCCCAGCATTTT. Translated, it gives CASSSGAQPQHF. The chain couples TRBV27 to TRBJ1-5; TRBD1 might be the D (5 bases). Between the trimmed V and J ends, which lost 6 bases and 6 bases, there was a span of 9 bases. Germline CDR1 MNHEY, CDR2 SMNVEV (reference sequence). This CDR3 spans 12 amino acids.